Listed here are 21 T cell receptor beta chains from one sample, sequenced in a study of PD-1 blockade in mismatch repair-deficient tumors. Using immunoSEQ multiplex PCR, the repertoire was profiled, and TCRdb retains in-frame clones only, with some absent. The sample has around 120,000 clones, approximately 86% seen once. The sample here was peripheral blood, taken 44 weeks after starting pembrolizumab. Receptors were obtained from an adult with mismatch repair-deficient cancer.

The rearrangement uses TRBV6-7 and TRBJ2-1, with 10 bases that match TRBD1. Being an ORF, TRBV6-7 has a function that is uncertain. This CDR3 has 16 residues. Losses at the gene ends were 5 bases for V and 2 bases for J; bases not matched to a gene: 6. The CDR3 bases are TGTGCCAGCAGTATTTCGACAGGGGGCGCCTACAATGAGCAGTTCTTC. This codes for CASSISTGGAYNEQFF.

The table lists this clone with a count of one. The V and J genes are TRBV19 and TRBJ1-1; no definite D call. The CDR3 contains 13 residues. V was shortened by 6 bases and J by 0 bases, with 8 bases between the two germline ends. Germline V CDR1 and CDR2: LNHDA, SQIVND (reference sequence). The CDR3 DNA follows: TGTGCCAGTAGGATGGGGTTGAACACTGAAGCTTTCTTT. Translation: CASRMGLNTEAFF.

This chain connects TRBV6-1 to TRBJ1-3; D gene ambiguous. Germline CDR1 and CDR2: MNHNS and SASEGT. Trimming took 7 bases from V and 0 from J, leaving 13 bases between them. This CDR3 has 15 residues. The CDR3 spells CASIPTPDSGNTIYF. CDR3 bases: TGTGCCAGCATTCCGACACCTGACTCTGGAAACACCATATATTTT.

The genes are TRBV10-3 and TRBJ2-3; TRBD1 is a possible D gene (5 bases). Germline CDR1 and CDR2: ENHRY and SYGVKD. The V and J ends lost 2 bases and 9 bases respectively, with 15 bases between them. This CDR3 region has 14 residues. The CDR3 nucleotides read TGTGCCATCAGTGAGGATACAGGCCCCGGCACGCAGTATTTT. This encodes CAISEDTGPGTQYF.

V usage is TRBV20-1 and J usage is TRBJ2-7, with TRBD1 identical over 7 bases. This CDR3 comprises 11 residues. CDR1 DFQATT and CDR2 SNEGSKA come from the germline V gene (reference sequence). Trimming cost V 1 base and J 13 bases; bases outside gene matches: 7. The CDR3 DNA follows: TGCAGTGCTAGAGCACCGACAGGGCAATACTTC. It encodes CSARAPTGQYF.

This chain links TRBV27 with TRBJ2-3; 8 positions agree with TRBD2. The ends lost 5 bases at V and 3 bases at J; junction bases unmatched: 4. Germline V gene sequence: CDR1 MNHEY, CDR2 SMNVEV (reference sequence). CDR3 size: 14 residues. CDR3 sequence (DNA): TGTGCCAGCAGTGATAGCGGGATGACAGATACGCAGTATTTT. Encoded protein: CASSDSGMTDTQYF.

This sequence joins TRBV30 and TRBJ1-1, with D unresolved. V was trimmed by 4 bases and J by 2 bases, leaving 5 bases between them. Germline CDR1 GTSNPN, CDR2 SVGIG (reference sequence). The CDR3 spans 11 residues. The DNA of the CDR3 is TGTGCCTGGACCCATAACACTGAAGCTTTCTTT. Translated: CAWTHNTEAFF.

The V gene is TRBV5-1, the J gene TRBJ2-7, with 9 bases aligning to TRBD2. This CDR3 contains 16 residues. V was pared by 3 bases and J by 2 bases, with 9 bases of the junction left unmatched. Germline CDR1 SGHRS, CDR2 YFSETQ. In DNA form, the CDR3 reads TGCGCCAGCAGCTCCAGGCGACTAGCGGAAACCTACGAGCAGTACTTC. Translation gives CASSSRRLAETYEQYF.

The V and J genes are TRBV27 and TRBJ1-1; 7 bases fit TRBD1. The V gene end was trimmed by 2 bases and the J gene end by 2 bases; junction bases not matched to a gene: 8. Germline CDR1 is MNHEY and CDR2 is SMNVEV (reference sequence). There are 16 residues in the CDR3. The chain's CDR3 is CASSLAGPGGNTEAFF. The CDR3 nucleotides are TGTGCCAGCAGTTTAGCAGGGCCAGGGGGAAACACTGAAGCTTTCTTT.

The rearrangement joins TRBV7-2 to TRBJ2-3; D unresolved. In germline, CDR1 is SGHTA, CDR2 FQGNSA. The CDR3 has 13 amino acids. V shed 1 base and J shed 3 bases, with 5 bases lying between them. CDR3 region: CASSLGLTDTQYF. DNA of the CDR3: TGTGCCAGCAGCTTAGGGCTGACAGATACGCAGTATTTT.

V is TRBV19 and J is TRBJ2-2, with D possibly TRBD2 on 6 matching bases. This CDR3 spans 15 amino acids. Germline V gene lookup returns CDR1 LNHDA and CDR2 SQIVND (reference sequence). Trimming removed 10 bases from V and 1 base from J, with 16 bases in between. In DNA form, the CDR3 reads TGTGCCACCACGTTTACGGGGGTGAACACCGGGGAGCTGTTTTTT. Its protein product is CATTFTGVNTGELFF.

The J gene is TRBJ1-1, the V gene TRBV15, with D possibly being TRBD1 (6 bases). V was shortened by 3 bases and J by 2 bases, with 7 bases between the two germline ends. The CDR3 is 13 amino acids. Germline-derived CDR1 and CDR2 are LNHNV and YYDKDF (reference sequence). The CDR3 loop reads CATSRDSNTEAFF. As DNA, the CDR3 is TGTGCCACCAGCAGGGACAGCAACACTGAAGCTTTCTTT.

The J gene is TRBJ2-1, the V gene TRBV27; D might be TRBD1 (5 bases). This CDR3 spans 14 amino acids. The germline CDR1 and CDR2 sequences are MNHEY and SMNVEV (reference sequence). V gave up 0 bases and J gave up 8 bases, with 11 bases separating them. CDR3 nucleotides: TGTGCCAGCAGTTTATCCATATGGGGCGATGAGCAGTTCTTC. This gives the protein CASSLSIWGDEQFF.

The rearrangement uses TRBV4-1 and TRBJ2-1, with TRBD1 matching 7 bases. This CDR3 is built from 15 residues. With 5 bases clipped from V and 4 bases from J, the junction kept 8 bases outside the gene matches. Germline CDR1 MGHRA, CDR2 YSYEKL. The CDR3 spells CASSVVGGPYNEQFF. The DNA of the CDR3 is TGCGCCAGCAGCGTAGTAGGGGGCCCTTACAATGAGCAGTTCTTC.

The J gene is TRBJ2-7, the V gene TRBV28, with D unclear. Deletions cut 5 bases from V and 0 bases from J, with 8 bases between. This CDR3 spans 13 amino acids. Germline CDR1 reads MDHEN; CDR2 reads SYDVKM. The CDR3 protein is CASSTGNSYEQYF. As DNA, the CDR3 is TGTGCCAGCAGTACTGGGAACTCCTACGAGCAGTACTTC.

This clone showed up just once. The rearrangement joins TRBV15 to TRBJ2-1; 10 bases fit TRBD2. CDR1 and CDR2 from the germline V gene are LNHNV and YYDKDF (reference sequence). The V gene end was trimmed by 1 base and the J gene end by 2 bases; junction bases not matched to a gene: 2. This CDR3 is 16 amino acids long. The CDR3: CATSRVLAGAYNEQFF. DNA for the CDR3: TGTGCCACCAGCAGAGTCCTAGCGGGGGCCTACAATGAGCAGTTCTTC.

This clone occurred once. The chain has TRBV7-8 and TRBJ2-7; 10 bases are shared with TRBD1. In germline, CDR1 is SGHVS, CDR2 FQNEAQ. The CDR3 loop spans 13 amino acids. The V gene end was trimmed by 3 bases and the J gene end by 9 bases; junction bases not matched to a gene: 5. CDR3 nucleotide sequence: TGTGCCAGCAGCTTCGGACAGGGGGTAGGGCAGTACTTC. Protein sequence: CASSFGQGVGQYF.

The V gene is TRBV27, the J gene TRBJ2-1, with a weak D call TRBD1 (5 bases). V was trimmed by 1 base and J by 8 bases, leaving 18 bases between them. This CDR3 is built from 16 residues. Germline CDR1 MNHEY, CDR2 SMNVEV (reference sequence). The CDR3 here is CASSLLGLDGFDEQFF. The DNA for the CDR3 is TGTGCCAGCAGTTTATTGGGGCTAGATGGGTTCGATGAGCAGTTCTTC.

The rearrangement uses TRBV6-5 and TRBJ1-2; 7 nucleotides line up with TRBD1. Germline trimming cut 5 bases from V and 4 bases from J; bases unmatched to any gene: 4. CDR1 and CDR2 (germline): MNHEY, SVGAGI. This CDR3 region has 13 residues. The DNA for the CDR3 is TGTGCCAGCAGTAGGGCAGGGGGCTATGGCTACACCTTC. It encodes CASSRAGGYGYTF.

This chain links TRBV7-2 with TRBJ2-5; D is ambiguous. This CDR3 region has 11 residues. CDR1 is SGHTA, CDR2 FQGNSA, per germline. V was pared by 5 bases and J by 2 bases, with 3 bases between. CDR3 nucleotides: TGTGCCAGCAGCCTTCAAGAGACCCAGTACTTC. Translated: CASSLQETQYF.

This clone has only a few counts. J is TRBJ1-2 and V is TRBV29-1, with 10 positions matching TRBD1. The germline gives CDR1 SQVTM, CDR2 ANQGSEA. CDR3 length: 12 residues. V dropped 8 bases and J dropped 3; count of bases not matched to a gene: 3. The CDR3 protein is CSTGTGDYGYTF. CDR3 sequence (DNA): TGCAGCACAGGGACAGGGGACTATGGCTACACCTTC.